This T cell receptor (beta chain) is drawn from a study of Graves' ophthalmopathy and Graves' hyperthyroidism. Worth noting for this clonotype: The target antigen is unknown.

Reliance was placed on clinical symptoms, serum thyroxine, TRAb, thyroid ultrasound and orbital computed tomography for diagnosis. This CDR3 comprises 18 residues. Per germline, CDR1 SGHTA and CDR2 FQGNSA. Trimming left V 1 base short and J 0 bases short, with 15 bases between. The authors amplified TCR beta CDR3 regions, and they did so from RNA transcripts for repertoire sequencing. After a first-round RT-PCR with HTBI primers, a second-round multiplex PCR was run. TCRdb called the multiplex PCR reads again in MiXCR, with one record for every CDR3 protein. The repertoire holds hundreds of thousands of distinct CDR3 sequences, approximately 39% seen once, with about 3.3% in the top ten. Findings and limits, study-wide: In blood appeared most of the expanded thyroid clonotypes whose frequency exceeded 0.001.

The genes are TRBV7-2 and TRBJ2-2; the D gene is possibly TRBD1 (6 bases). This receptor was identified in an adult man with Graves' ophthalmopathy. The sequencing input was peripheral blood. CDR3 in DNA: TGTGCCAGCAGCTTAGTTGGGGGCCGCAGGGCGAACACCGGGGAGCTGTTTTTT. This sequence encodes CASSLVGGRRANTGELFF.